A single sample is the source of the 24 T cell receptor beta chains below, sequenced in a study of T cells in narcolepsy (dated by TCRdb to 2017 to 2018). The library was produced with the immunoSEQ multiplex PCR assay. This is the immuneACCESS table as TCRdb keeps it, with only in-frame sequences that have V and J called. A part of the clones is gone; compared with another copy, unresolved V genes explain less than half, and the rest is unexplained. The sample records around 18,000 clones, approximately 72% of which are singletons. Of the sample, 13% to 15% falls within the top ten clones. The sequencing sample was made of CD45RA- memory CD8+ T cells from PBMCs. What this sample's cell subset or site label stands for: memory T cells sorted ex vivo from peripheral blood. These receptor sequences come from a human donor with narcolepsy.

This clone was seen a single time. The rearrangement links TRBV7-3 to TRBJ2-1, with D possibly TRBD2 on 5 matching bases. The V gene's germline CDR1 is SGHTA and CDR2 FQGTGA. The CDR3 loop spans 14 amino acids. The ends were cut back, 8 bases at V and 0 bases at J, with 11 bases in the middle. CDR3 in DNA: TGTGCCAGCTCTCCGGGGAACTCCTACAATGAGCAGTTCTTC. Protein: CASSPGNSYNEQFF.

This clone has only one observation. The chain is built from TRBV18 and TRBJ2-7; D gene unclear. CDR1 KGHSH and CDR2 LQKENI come from the germline V gene. This CDR3 region has 13 residues. The V gene lost 2 bases and the J gene lost 4 bases, with 9 bases spanning the gap. CDR3 nucleotide sequence: TGTGCCAGCTCACCAGGTAACCTTTACGAGCAGTACTTC. It is translated as CASSPGNLYEQYF.

V gene TRBV10-2 combines with J gene TRBJ2-2, with D possibly TRBD2 on 6 matching bases. The germline gives CDR1 WSHSY, CDR2 SAAADI. Trimming stripped 8 bases from V and 3 bases from J, with 13 bases between. CDR3 size: 14 residues. The CDR3 is CASSPGVDTGELFF. The CDR3 nucleotides are TGCGCCAGCTCACCGGGGGTGGACACCGGGGAGCTGTTTTTT.

V is TRBV9 and J is TRBJ1-1, with TRBD1 as a possible D gene (5 bases). CDR3 length: 13 amino acids. The V end lost 3 bases, the J end lost 4 bases, and 10 bases lay between the germline ends. CDR1 is SGDLS and CDR2 is YYNGEE in the germline V gene. The CDR3 loop reads CASSAGGGTEAFF. CDR3 bases: TGTGCCAGCAGCGCCGGGGGGGGCACTGAAGCTTTCTTT.

The genes are TRBV9 and TRBJ2-7; no clear D gene. V was shortened by 4 bases and J by 0 bases, with 14 bases between the two germline ends. Germline V lookup: CDR1 SGDLS, CDR2 YYNGEE. This CDR3 comprises 15 residues. Written as DNA, the CDR3 is TGTGCCAGCAGCATCACAGCCTCGGGCTCCTACGAGCAGTACTTC. Translation gives CASSITASGSYEQYF.

The rearrangement joins TRBV27 to TRBJ2-7; TRBD2 matches 12 bases. Germline V gene sequence: CDR1 MNHEY, CDR2 SMNVEV (reference sequence). Trimming removed 5 bases from V and 1 base from J; junction bases left unmatched: 3. The CDR3 sequence is 15 residues long. The CDR3, as DNA: TGTGCCAGCAGTCTCGGGACTAGCGGGTCCTACGAGCAGTACTTC. Translated: CASSLGTSGSYEQYF.

This clone has more than one count but fewer than ten. The chain couples TRBV30 to TRBJ2-2, with D possibly TRBD1 on 6 matching bases. Germline lookup yields CDR1 GTSNPN and CDR2 SVGIG (reference sequence). There are 15 residues in the CDR3. The V and J ends lost 3 bases and 3 bases respectively, with 14 bases between them. CDR3 sequence (DNA): TGTGCCTGGAGCGAAGATAACAGGGACACCGGGGAGCTGTTTTTT. It encodes CAWSEDNRDTGELFF.

This chain uses TRBV7-3 with TRBJ2-3; no definite D call. With 4 bases removed from V and 4 bases from J, the gap between germline ends came to 9 bases. CDR3 length: 13 amino acids. Per germline, CDR1 SGHTA and CDR2 FQGTGA. Here the CDR3 DNA reads TGTGCCAGCAGCTCGTCAGTGGCAGATACGCAGTATTTT. Its translation: CASSSSVADTQYF.

V is TRBV30 and J is TRBJ2-7; 12 bases match TRBD1. CDR3 length equals 12 residues. With V trimmed by 8 bases and J by 3 bases, 2 bases remained unmatched. The germline gives CDR1 GTSNPN, CDR2 SVGIG (reference sequence). CDR3 nucleotides: TGTGCCGGGACAGGGGGCCTCTACGAGCAGTACTTC. As protein: CAGTGGLYEQYF.

This sequence joins TRBV7-8 and TRBJ1-5, with D possibly matching TRBD1 (5 bases). Trimming left V 5 bases short and J 0 bases short, with 11 bases between. Germline V gene data show CDR1 as SGHVS and CDR2 as FQNEAQ. CDR3 length equals 15 residues. As DNA, the CDR3 is TGTGCCAGCAGCGCAACAGGAGATAGCAATCAGCCCCAGCATTTT. Translation gives CASSATGDSNQPQHF.

The gene calls are TRBV6-1 and TRBJ1-5, with 7 bases lining up with TRBD1. V lost 7 bases and J lost 12; bases outside the gene matches: 18. CDR1 and CDR2 (germline): MNHNS, SASEGT. CDR3 length: 15 amino acids. The CDR3 DNA reads TGTGCCAGCATCGAAGACCGGGACAGTCTTTTGATCCAGCATTTT. Translating it yields CASIEDRDSLLIQHF.

The V gene is TRBV6-6, the J gene TRBJ2-7; D not certain. Looked up from germline, CDR1 is MNHNY and CDR2 is SVGAGI (reference sequence). The ends were cut back, 0 bases at V and 7 bases at J, with 7 bases in the middle. CDR3 length: 12 amino acids. The chain's CDR3 is CASSYSVWEQYF. Here the CDR3 DNA reads TGTGCCAGCAGTTACTCGGTGTGGGAGCAGTACTTC.

DNA for the CDR3: TGTGCCGTTACCTCCTCACAGGGTCAGCCCCAGCATTTT. Residues: CAVTSSQGQPQHF. The V and J genes are TRBV2 and TRBJ1-5, with D perhaps TRBD1 (6 bases). V was pared by 11 bases and J by 6 bases, with 17 bases between. Germline CDR1 is SNHLY and CDR2 is FYNNEI. This CDR3 region has 13 residues.

Concerning this clone itself: Other DNA sequences within the sample encode an identical CDR3. The rearrangement joins TRBV6-5 to TRBJ2-7, with 11 bases aligning to TRBD1. This CDR3 has 14 residues. CDR1 is MNHEY, CDR2 SVGAGI, per germline. With 3 bases clipped from V and 3 bases from J, the junction kept 1 base outside the gene matches. As DNA, the CDR3 is TGTGCCAGCAGTTATGGGACAGGGGGCTACGAGCAGTACTTC. Encoded protein: CASSYGTGGYEQYF.

V gene TRBV20-1 combines with J gene TRBJ2-3; a possible D gene is TRBD2 (6 bases). Germline CDR1 reads DFQATT; CDR2 reads SNEGSKA (reference sequence). The length of the CDR3 is 10 residues. The ends were cut back, 7 bases at V and 5 bases at J, with 7 bases in the middle. CDR3 in amino acids: CSVGLDTQYF. For the CDR3, the DNA is TGCAGTGTGGGACTAGATACGCAGTATTTT.

The genes are TRBV7-8 and TRBJ1-6; D is perhaps TRBD1 (6 bases). Trimming left V 5 bases short and J 8 bases short, with 10 bases between. Per the germline V gene, CDR1 is SGHVS and CDR2 is FQNEAQ. This CDR3 has 13 amino acids. This CDR3 reads CASSHRDYSPLHF. The CDR3 DNA is TGTGCCAGCAGCCACAGGGATTATTCACCCCTCCACTTT.

This chain links TRBV10-2 with TRBJ1-1; possible D gene TRBD1, 5 bases. Germline loops: CDR1 WSHSY, CDR2 SAAADI. Deletions cut 4 bases from V and 2 bases from J, with 8 bases between. The CDR3 contains 13 residues. The CDR3 loop reads CASSAGANTEAFF. The DNA of the CDR3 is TGCGCCAGCAGTGCTGGGGCCAACACTGAAGCTTTCTTT.

The chain carries TRBV16 and TRBJ1-2; D unresolved. Germline CDR1 and CDR2: KGHSY and FQNENV. Trimming removed 4 bases at V and 4 bases at J, with 16 bases between. CDR3 length equals 15 residues. DNA of the CDR3: TGTGCCAGCAGCCGGGCCAGTGTGGAACTCTATGGCTACACCTTC. This encodes CASSRASVELYGYTF.

This clone occurred once. The chain is built from TRBV5-4 and TRBJ2-7; D unresolved. V was trimmed by 8 bases and J by 0 bases, leaving 12 bases between them. CDR1 is SGHNT and CDR2 is YYREEE in the germline V gene (reference sequence). The CDR3 is 13 residues long. Written as DNA, the CDR3 is TGTGCCAGTTCTATTGCGAGCTCCTACGAGCAGTACTTC. It specifies CASSIASSYEQYF.

V is TRBV15 and J is TRBJ1-2; tentatively, D is TRBD1 (6 bases). Germline CDR1 LNHNV, CDR2 YYDKDF (reference sequence). Trimming cost V 4 bases and J 10 bases, with 19 bases left between them. The CDR3 spans 14 residues. CDR3 DNA: TGTGCCACCAGCAAGGGGGACAATGTTTGGGACTACACCTTC. This sequence encodes CATSKGDNVWDYTF. Supplemented by reference TRBV15 and TRBJ1-2, the full variable domain reads DAMVIQNPRYQVTQFGKPVTLSCSQTLNHNVMYWYQQKSSQAPKLLFHYYDKDFNNEADTPDNFQSRRPNTSFCFLDIRSPGLGDTAMYLCATSKGDNVWDYTFGSGTRLTVV.

V gene TRBV7-9 combines with J gene TRBJ1-4, with TRBD1 matching 7 bases. V gave up 4 bases and J gave up 5 bases; unmatched junction bases: 4. The CDR3 is made up of 14 amino acids. In germline, CDR1 is SEHNR, CDR2 FQNEAQ (reference sequence). The CDR3 sequence: CASSSGQWNEKLFF. Here the CDR3 DNA reads TGTGCCAGCAGCTCGGGACAGTGGAATGAAAAACTGTTTTTT.

The chain is built from TRBV29-1 and TRBJ2-7; TRBD2 aligns across 11 bases. The junction had 4 bases not matched to a gene; V was cut back by 0 bases and J by 6 bases. Germline V gives CDR1 SQVTM, CDR2 ANQGSEA. CDR3 length: 14 amino acids. CDR3 nucleotide sequence: TGCAGCGTTGAAGATACCCTAGCGGGAGGCGAGCAGTACTTC. It specifies CSVEDTLAGGEQYF.

This clone was seen a few times. The V and J genes are TRBV19 and TRBJ1-2; TRBD1 matches at 7 bases. Germline assignment: CDR1 LNHDA and CDR2 SQIVND (reference sequence). Trimming at V came to 4 bases and at J to 1 base, leaving 9 bases not matched to a gene. The CDR3 covers 16 residues. The CDR3 DNA is TGTGCCAGTAGTAGGGGACAGACGAAGCTTAACTATGGCTACACCTTC. Residues: CASSRGQTKLNYGYTF.

The chain is built from TRBV9 and TRBJ2-2; TRBD2 aligns across 13 bases. The germline gives CDR1 SGDLS, CDR2 YYNGEE. J gave up 4 bases and V 0 bases, and 9 bases lay outside the gene matches. CDR3 length: 19 residues. The CDR3 protein is CASSVGGLAGSAATGELFF. CDR3 in DNA: TGTGCCAGCAGCGTAGGGGGACTAGCGGGATCGGCGGCCACCGGGGAGCTGTTTTTT.